This TCR beta chain originates from a study of cytomegalovirus exposure and HLA in healthy donors. Overall study results and limits: Excluded: some indistinguishable V segments such as TRBV6-2 and TRBV6-3.

Concerning this clone itself: Its antigen is unidentified.

13 Jbeta primers and 60 Vbeta primers were used for the PCR. Clones were read by immunoSEQ multiplex PCR, and TCRdb kept only the in-frame ones, dropping some. The table lists roughly 70,000 clones, around two thirds of them singletons. V was pared by 8 bases and J by 4 bases, with 9 bases of the junction left unmatched. The germline CDR1 and CDR2 sequences are SEHNR and FQNEAQ (reference sequence). This CDR3 spans 14 amino acids. The sequenced sample was PBMCs. The chain is built from TRBV7-9 and TRBJ2-7, with TRBD1 matching 9 bases. This receptor was taken from a human donor in good health. CDR3 in amino acids: CASRTGTGIYEQYF. DNA of the CDR3: TGTGCCAGCCGGACCGGGACAGGGATATACGAGCAGTACTTC.